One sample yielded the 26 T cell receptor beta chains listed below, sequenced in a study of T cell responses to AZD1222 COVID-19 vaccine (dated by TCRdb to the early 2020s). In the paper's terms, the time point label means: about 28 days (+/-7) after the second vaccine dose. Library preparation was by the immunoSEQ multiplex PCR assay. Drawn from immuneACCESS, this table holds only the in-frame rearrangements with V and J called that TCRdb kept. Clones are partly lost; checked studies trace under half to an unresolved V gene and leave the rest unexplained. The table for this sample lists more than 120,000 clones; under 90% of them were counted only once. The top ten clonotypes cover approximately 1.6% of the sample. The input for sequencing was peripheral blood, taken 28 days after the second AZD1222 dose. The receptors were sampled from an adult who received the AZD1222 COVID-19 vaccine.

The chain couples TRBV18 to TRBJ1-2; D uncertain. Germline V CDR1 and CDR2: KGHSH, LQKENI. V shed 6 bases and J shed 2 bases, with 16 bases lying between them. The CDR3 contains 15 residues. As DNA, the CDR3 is TGTGCCAGCTCCCTGAGCAGAGACTTAAACTATGGCTACACCTTC. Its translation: CASSLSRDLNYGYTF.

The CDR3 DNA follows: TGTGCCAGCAGCCCCCAGCGGGGGAGTTTAGAGACCCAGTACTTC. This codes for CASSPQRGSLETQYF. The chain employs TRBV11-2 and TRBJ2-5; TRBD2 agrees at 8 bases. This CDR3 is 15 amino acids long. With 5 bases clipped from V and 4 bases from J, the junction kept 9 bases outside the gene matches. Per germline, CDR1 SGHAT and CDR2 FQNNGV.

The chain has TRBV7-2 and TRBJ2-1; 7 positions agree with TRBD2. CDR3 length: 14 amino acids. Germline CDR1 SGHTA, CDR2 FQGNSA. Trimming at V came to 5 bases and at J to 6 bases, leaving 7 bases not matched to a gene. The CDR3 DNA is TGTGCCAGCAGCCCAACCATAGCGGGCAATGAGCAGTTCTTC. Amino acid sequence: CASSPTIAGNEQFF.

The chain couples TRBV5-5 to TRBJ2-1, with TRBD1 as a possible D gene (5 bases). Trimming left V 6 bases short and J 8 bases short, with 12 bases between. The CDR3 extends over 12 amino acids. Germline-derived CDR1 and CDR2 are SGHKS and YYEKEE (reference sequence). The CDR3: CASTPIGDEQFF. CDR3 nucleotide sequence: TGTGCCAGCACACCGATAGGGGATGAGCAGTTCTTC.

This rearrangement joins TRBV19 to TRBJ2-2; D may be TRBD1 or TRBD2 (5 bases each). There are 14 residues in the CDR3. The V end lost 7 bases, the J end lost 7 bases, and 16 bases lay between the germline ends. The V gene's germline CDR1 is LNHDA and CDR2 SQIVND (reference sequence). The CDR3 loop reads CASNLEGLGGELFF. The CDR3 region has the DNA TGTGCCAGTAACCTAGAGGGGCTGGGCGGGGAGCTGTTTTTT.

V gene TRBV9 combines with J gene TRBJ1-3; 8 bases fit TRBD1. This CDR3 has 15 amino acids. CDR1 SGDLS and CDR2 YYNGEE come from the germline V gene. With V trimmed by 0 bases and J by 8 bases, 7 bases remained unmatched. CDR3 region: CASSVEWTGRDTIYF. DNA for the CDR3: TGTGCCAGCAGCGTAGAGTGGACAGGGCGAGACACCATATATTTT.

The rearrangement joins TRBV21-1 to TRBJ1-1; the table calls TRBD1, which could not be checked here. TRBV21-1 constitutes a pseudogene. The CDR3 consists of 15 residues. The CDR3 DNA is TGTGCCAGCTCGACTCCTGCGACAGGGAGCACTGAAGCTTTCTTT. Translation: CASSTPATGSTEAFF.

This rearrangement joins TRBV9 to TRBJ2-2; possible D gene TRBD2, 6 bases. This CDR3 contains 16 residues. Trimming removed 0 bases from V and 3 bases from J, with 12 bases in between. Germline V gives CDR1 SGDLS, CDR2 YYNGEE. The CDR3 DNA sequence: TGTGCCAGCAGCGTAGCGGGAGTCAAGTACACCGGGGAGCTGTTTTTT. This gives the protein CASSVAGVKYTGELFF. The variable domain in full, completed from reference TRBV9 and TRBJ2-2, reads DSGVTQTPKHLITATGQRVTLRCSPRSGDLSVYWYQQSLDQGLQFLIQYYNGEERAKGNILERFSAQQFPDLHSELNLSSLELGDSALYFCASSVAGVKYTGELFFGEGSRLTVL.

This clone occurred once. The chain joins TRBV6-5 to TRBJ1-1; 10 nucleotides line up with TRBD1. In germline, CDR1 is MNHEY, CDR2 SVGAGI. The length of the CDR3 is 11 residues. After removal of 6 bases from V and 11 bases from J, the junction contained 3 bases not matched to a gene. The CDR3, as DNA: TGTGCCAGCAGGACAGGGGGCAGGGCTTTCTTT. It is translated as CASRTGGRAFF.

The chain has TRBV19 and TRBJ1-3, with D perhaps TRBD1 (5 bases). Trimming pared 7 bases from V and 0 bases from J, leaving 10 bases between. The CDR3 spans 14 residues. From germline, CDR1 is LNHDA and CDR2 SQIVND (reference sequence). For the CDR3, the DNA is TGTGCCAGTATCGGGCAGGGCTCTGGAAACACCATATATTTT. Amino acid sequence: CASIGQGSGNTIYF.

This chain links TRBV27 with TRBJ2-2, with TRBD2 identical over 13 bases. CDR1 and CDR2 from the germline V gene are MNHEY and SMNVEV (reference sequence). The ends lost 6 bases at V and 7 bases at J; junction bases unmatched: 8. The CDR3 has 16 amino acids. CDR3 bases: TGTGCCAGCAGAACTACTAGCGGGAGGGCCAACGGGGAGCTGTTTTTT. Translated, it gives CASRTTSGRANGELFF.

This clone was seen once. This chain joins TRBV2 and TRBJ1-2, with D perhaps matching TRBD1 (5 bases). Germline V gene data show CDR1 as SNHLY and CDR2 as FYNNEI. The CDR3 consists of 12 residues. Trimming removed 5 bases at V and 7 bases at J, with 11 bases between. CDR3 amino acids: CASSSSGGGYTF. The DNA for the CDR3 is TGTGCCAGCAGTAGCTCCGGGGGTGGCTACACCTTC.

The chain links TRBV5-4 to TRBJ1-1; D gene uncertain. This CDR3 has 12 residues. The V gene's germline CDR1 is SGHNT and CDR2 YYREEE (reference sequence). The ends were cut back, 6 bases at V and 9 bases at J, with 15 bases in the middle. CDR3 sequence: CASISGRDKAFF. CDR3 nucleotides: TGTGCCAGCATCTCCGGACGGGATAAAGCTTTCTTT.

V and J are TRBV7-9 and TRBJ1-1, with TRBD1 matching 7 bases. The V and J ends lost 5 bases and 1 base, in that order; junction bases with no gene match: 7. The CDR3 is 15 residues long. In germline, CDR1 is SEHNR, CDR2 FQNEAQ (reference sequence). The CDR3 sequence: CASSIQGLGNTEAFF. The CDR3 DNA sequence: TGTGCCAGCAGCATACAGGGGTTGGGGAACACTGAAGCTTTCTTT.

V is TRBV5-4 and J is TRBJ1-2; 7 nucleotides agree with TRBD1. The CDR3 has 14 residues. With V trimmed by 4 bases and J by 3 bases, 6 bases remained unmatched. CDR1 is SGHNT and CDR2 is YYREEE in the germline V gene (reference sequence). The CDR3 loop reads CASSALDRDYGYTF. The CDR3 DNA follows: TGTGCCAGCAGCGCCCTCGACAGGGACTATGGCTACACCTTC.

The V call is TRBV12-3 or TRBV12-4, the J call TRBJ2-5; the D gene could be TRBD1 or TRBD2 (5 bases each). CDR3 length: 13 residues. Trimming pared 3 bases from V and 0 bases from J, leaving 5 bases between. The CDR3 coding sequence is TGTGCCAGCAGTTTGGGACACCAAGAGACCCAGTACTTC. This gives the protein CASSLGHQETQYF.

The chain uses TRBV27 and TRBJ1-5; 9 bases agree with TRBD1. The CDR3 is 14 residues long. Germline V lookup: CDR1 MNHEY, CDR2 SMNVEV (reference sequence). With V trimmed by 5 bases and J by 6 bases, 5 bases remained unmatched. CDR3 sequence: CASSPGQGGQPQHF. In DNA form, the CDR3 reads TGTGCCAGCAGTCCGGGACAGGGTGGTCAGCCCCAGCATTTT.

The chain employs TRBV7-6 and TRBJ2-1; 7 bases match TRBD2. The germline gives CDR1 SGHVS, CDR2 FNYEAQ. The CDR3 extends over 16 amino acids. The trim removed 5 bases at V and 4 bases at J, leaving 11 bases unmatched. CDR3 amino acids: CASSAAPGLQYNEQFF. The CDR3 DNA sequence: TGTGCCAGCAGCGCGGCGCCGGGACTACAATACAATGAGCAGTTCTTC.

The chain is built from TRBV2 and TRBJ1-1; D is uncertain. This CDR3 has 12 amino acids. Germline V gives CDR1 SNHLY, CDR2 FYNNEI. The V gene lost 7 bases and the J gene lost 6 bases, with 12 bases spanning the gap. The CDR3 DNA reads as TGTGCCAGCATTCTCCGAATGGCTGAAGCTTTCTTT. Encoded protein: CASILRMAEAFF.

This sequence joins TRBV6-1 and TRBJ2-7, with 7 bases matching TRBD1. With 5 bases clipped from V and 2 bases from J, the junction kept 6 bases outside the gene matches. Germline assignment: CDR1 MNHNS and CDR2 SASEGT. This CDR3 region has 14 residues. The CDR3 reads CASSYTTGAYEQYV. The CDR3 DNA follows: TGTGCCAGCAGTTATACTACAGGGGCCTACGAGCAGTACGTC.

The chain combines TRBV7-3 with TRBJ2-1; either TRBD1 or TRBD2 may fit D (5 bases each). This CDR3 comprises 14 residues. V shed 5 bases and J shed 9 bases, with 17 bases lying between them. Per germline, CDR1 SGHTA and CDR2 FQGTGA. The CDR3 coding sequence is TGTGCCAGCAGCCAACTAGGGGCGGTTGGTGAGCAGTTCTTC. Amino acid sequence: CASSQLGAVGEQFF.

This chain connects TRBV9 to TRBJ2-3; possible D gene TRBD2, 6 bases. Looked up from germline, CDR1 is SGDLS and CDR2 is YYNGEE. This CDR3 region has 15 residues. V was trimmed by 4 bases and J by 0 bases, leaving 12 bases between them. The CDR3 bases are TGTGCCAGCAGCCCCACGGGACTTAGCACAGATACGCAGTATTTT. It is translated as CASSPTGLSTDTQYF.

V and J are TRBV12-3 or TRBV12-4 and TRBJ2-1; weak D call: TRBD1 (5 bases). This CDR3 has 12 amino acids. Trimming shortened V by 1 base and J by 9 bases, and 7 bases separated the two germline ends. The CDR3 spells CASSLVGVEQFF. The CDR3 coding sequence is TGTGCCAGCAGTTTAGTAGGGGTTGAGCAGTTCTTC.

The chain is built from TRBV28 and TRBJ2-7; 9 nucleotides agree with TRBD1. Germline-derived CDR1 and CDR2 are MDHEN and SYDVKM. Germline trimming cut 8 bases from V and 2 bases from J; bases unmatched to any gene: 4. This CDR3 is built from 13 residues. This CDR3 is CASGGTGPYEQYF. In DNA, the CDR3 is TGTGCCAGCGGGGGGACAGGGCCCTACGAGCAGTACTTC.

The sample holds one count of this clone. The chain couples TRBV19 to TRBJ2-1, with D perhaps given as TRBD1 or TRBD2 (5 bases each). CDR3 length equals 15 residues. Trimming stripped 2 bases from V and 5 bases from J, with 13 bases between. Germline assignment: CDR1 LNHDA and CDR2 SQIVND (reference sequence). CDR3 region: CASSIREMGHNEQFF. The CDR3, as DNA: TGTGCCAGTAGTATAAGAGAAATGGGACACAATGAGCAGTTCTTC.

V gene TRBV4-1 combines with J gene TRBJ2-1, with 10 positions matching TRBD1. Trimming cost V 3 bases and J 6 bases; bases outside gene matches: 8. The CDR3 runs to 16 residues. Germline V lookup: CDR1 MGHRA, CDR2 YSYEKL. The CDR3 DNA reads TGCGCCAGCAGCCAGGGGGGACAGGGGAGGGGCAATGAGCAGTTCTTC. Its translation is CASSQGGQGRGNEQFF.